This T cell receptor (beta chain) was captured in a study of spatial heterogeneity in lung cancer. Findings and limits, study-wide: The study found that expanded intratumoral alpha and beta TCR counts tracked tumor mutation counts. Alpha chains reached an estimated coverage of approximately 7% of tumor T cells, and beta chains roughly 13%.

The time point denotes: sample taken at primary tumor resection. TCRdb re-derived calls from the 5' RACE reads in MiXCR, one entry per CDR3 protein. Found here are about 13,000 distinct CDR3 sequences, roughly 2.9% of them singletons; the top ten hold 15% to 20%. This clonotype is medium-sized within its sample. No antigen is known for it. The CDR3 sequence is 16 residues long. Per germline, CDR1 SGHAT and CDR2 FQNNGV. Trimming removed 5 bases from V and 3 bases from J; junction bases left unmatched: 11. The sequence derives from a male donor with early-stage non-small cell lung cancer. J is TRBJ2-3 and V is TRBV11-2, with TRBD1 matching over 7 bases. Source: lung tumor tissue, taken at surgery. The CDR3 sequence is CASSPRQGLRTDTQYF. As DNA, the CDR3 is TGTGCCAGCAGCCCGCGACAGGGTCTGAGGACAGATACGCAGTATTTT.